This is a list of T cell receptor beta chains from one sample in a study of T cell changes during pregnancy in multiple sclerosis. TCRdb's table, derived via immunoSEQ multiplex PCR, lists solely in-frame clones and lacks some. The sample has over 55,000 clones; 85% to 95% are singletons. The sample consisted of CD8+ T cells from peripheral blood mononuclear cells, taken in the third trimester of pregnancy. The receptors were sampled from a female donor with multiple sclerosis, enrolled in a pregnancy study. Both conserved end residues are part of each CDR3. D genes are given only for firm matches. The size field is filled for only some rows; it gives once, few, many or a size class.

length	size	D	J	V	CDR3	DNA
14	-	TRBD1	TRBJ1-2	TRBV27	CASNPTGGGRGYTF	TGTGCCAGCAACCCGACAGGGGGAGGGAGAGGCTACACCTTC
14	-	TRBD1	TRBJ2-1	TRBV28	CASIPHRGYTEQFF	TGTGCCAGCATTCCACACAGGGGTTACACTGAGCAGTTCTTC
14	-	TRBD1	TRBJ2-5	TRBV25-1	CASSIGQGAETQYF	TGTGCCAGCAGTATAGGACAGGGGGCGGAGACCCAGTACTTC
15	-	TRBD1	TRBJ1-2	TRBV5-1	CASSKNTGDLDGYTF	TGCGCCAGCAGCAAAAATACAGGGGACCTTGATGGCTACACCTTC
14	-	-	TRBJ1-4	TRBV2	CASSLIQGREKLFF	TGTGCCAGCAGCCTCATCCAGGGAAGAGAAAAACTGTTTTTT
17	-	TRBD2	TRBJ2-1	TRBV9	CASSPNPGLAGVGEQFF	TGTGCCAGCAGCCCTAATCCGGGACTAGCGGGAGTTGGTGAGCAGTTCTTC
15	-	-	TRBJ2-1	TRBV4-1	CASSQEAAAGNEQFF	TGCGCCAGCAGCCAAGAGGCTGCCGCTGGCAATGAGCAGTTCTTC
15	-	-	TRBJ2-1	TRBV9	CASSVAGEPYNEQFF	TGTGCCAGCAGCGTAGCGGGAGAGCCCTACAATGAGCAGTTCTTC
16	-	TRBD2	TRBJ2-7	TRBV13	CASSSRLAGASYEQYF	TGTGCCAGCAGCTCCCGACTAGCGGGAGCCTCCTACGAGCAGTACTTC
15	-	TRBD2	TRBJ2-1	TRBV7-3	CASSYGAGGPNEQFF	TGTGCCAGCAGCTACGGGGCGGGAGGGCCCAATGAGCAGTTCTTC
17	-	-	TRBJ2-2	TRBV4-1	CASSQPHLAGNTGELFF	TGCGCCAGCAGCCAACCTCATTTGGCAGGTAACACCGGGGAGCTGTTTTTT
17	-	TRBD2	TRBJ2-5	TRBV11-2	CASSLGLWTSVRETQYF	TGTGCCAGCAGCTTAGGATTGTGGACTAGCGTAAGGGAGACCCAGTACTTC
13	-	-	TRBJ1-2	TRBV19	CASSIGSGNGYTF	TGTGCCAGTAGTATAGGTTCAGGAAATGGCTACACCTTC
14	-	TRBD1	TRBJ1-2	TRBV6-4	CASSDGDSSYGYTF	TGTGCCAGCAGTGACGGGGACAGCTCCTATGGCTACACCTTC
15	-	-	TRBJ2-7	TRBV27	CASSLFTTSTGEQYF	TGTGCCAGCAGTTTGTTCACGACTAGTACGGGCGAGCAGTACTTC
18	-	TRBD1	TRBJ1-1	TRBV11-2	CASSEDSGTEPLNTEAFF	TGTGCCAGCAGCGAAGACTCCGGGACAGAACCCTTGAACACTGAAGCTTTCTTT
17	once	TRBD1	TRBJ2-1	TRBV6-1	CASSASGTGNSYNEQFF	TGTGCCAGCAGTGCTTCCGGGACAGGTAACTCCTACAATGAGCAGTTCTTC
14	-	-	TRBJ1-5	TRBV5-5	CASSLAGEGGPQHF	TGTGCCAGCAGCTTAGCAGGGGAGGGGGGGCCCCAGCATTTT
18	-	TRBD2	TRBJ2-1	TRBV7-2	CASSRGLAGRTAYNEQFF	TGTGCCAGCAGCAGAGGACTAGCGGGACGTACCGCCTACAATGAGCAGTTCTTC
14	-	-	TRBJ1-1	TRBV11-2	CASSFPFGDTEAFF	TGTGCCAGCAGCTTCCCTTTCGGGGACACTGAAGCTTTCTTT
9	-	-	TRBJ2-1	TRBV10-2	CASGHPQFF	TGCGCCAGCGGGCACCCGCAGTTCTTC
15	-	TRBD1	TRBJ1-2	TRBV5-1	CASSYGQGGNYGYTF	TGCGCCAGCAGCTACGGACAGGGCGGTAACTATGGCTACACCTTC
14	-	-	TRBJ2-1	TRBV4-1	CASSQQDFERRQFF	TGCGCCAGCAGCCAACAAGATTTCGAGCGACGGCAGTTCTTC
12	-	TRBD1	TRBJ1-1	TRBV12-5	CASTGGETEAFF	TGTGCTTCGACAGGGGGAGAGACTGAAGCTTTCTTT
17	-	TRBD1	TRBJ1-5	TRBV5-6	CASSYKGQTYSNQPQHF	TGTGCCAGCAGCTATAAGGGACAGACTTATAGCAATCAGCCCCAGCATTTT
16	-	TRBD1	TRBJ1-5	TRBV27	CASSSQQGAIDQPQHF	TGTGCCAGCAGTTCCCAACAGGGGGCGATTGATCAGCCCCAGCATTTT
14	-	TRBD1	TRBJ2-1	TRBV27	CASSLAGGINEQFF	TGTGCCAGCAGTTTGGCAGGGGGCATCAATGAGCAGTTCTTC
14	-	-	TRBJ2-5	TRBV5-6	CASSLMGTQETQYF	TGTGCCAGCAGCTTGATGGGGACTCAAGAGACCCAGTACTTC
12	-	-	TRBJ2-7	TRBV27	CASSLRGDEQYF	TGTGCCAGCAGTTTAAGAGGAGACGAGCAGTACTTC
15	-	-	TRBJ2-3	TRBV25-1	CASSEGPGITDTQYF	TGTGCCAGCAGTGAAGGGCCCGGGATCACAGATACGCAGTATTTT
13	-	TRBD1	TRBJ1-1	TRBV5-4	CASSANRDSEAFF	TGTGCCAGCAGTGCGAATAGGGACAGTGAAGCTTTCTTT
16	-	TRBD2	TRBJ2-3	TRBV27	CASSLQKRGGSDTQYF	TGTGCCAGCAGTCTACAAAAGCGGGGGGGGTCAGATACGCAGTATTTT